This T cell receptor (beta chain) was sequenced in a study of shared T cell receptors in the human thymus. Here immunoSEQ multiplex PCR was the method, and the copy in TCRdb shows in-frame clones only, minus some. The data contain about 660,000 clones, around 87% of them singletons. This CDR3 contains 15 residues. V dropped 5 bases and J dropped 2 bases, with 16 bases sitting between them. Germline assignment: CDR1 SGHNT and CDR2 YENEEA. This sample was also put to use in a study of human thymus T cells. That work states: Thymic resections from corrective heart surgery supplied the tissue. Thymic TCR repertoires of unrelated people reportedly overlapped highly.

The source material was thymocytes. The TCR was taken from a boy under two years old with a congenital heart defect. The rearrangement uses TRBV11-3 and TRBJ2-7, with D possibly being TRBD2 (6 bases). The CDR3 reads CASSPHDGGAYEQYF. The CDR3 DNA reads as TGTGCCAGCAGCCCCCATGACGGAGGGGCCTACGAGCAGTACTTC.